This T cell receptor (beta chain) emerged from a study of regulatory T cells in long-lasting Graves disease. The CDR3 has 17 amino acids. The ends lost 0 bases at V and 4 bases at J; junction bases unmatched: 10. Germline loops: CDR1 SGDLS, CDR2 YYNGEE. In building TCR beta libraries, iRepertoire HTBI primers were used together with Arm-PCR of CDR3 regions. TCRdb reanalysed the multiplex PCR reads using MiXCR and keeps one entry per CDR3 protein. This sample has some 250,000 distinct CDR3 sequences, with roughly 18% found just once. The time point denotes: newly diagnosed GD, antithyroid drugs for less than 3 months. Construction of the TCR library relied on RNA isolated from PBMCs. This clonotype has ten or more counts. This sample also appeared in a second study, on T cells in Graves' hyperthyroidism and ophthalmopathy.

This TCR was recovered from a young woman with Graves disease. The chain combines TRBV9 with TRBJ1-2; 9 bases are shared with TRBD1. The material sequenced was peripheral blood mononuclear cells (PBMCs), taken at new diagnosis, from a patient treated with antithyroid drugs. CDR3 in DNA: TGTGCCAGCAGCGTAGACAGAACAGGGGGCTTGGGCTATGGCTACACCTTC. It codes for CASSVDRTGGLGYGYTF.